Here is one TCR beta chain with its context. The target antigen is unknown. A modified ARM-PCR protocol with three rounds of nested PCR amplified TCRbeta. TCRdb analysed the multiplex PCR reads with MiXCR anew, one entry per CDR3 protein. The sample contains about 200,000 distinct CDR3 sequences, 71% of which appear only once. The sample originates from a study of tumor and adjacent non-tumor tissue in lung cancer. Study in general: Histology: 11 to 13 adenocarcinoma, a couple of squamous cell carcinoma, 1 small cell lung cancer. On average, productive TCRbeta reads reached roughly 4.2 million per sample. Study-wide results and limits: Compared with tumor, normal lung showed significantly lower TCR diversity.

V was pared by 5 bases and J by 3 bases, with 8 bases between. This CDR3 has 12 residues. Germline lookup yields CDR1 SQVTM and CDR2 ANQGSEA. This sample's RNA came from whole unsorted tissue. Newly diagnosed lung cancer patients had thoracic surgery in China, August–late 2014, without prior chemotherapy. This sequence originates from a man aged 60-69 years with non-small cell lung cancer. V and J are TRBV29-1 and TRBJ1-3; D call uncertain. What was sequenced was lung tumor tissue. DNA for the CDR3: TGCAGCGTTATTAGCCATGGAAACACCATATATTTT. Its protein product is CSVISHGNTIYF.